The rows below give T cell receptor beta chains drawn from one sample of a study of post-analysis software for immune sequencing data. TCRdb reprocessed the PCR reads with MiXCR, giving one entry per CDR3 protein. The table has around 440,000 distinct CDR3 sequences, roughly 46% seen once. The source material was blood. These receptors all stem from a girl under 18 with multiple sclerosis. CDR3s include the opening cysteine and the closing phenylalanine or tryptophan. The D gene is left open where the match is weak. Clone size appears in some rows only: once, few, many, or a class for an expanded clone.

>TRBV12-3/TRBV12-4|TRBJ2-5|NA|TRBD1
CARSPEDRVGQYF
TGTGCCCGCAGTCCCGAGGACAGGGTGGGACAGTACTTC
>TRBV5-1|TRBJ2-5|NA|NA
CASTGGGISQETQYF
TGCGCCAGCACCGGGGGTGGGATTTCCCAAGAGACCCAGTACTTC
>TRBV6-1|TRBJ2-7|NA|NA
CASSEISGYEQYF
TGTGCCAGCAGTGAAATTAGCGGCTACGAGCAGTACTTC
>TRBV2|TRBJ2-3|few|TRBD2
CASSGTSGNADTQYF
TGTGCCAGCAGTGGTACTAGCGGGAACGCAGATACGCAGTATTTT
>TRBV6-6|TRBJ2-1|few|NA
CASRVGSDNEQFF
TGTGCCAGCAGGGTAGGGTCGGACAATGAGCAGTTCTTC
>TRBV29-1|TRBJ2-7|NA|TRBD1
CSVWTGAYEQYF
TGCAGCGTTTGGACAGGGGCCTACGAGCAGTACTTC
>TRBV9|TRBJ2-1|NA|NA
CASSVELGLANEQFF
TGTGCCAGCAGCGTAGAATTGGGGCTTGCGAATGAGCAGTTCTTC
>TRBV6-5|TRBJ2-5|few|NA
CASSPSGVTETQYF
TGTGCCAGCAGCCCCTCGGGGGTAACAGAGACCCAGTACTTC
>TRBV9|TRBJ2-1|NA|TRBD2
CASSAGLAGNEQFF
TGTGCCAGCAGCGCAGGACTAGCGGGGAATGAGCAGTTCTTC
>TRBV12-3/TRBV12-4|TRBJ1-5|NA|NA
CASSLRAGARNQPQHF
TGTGCCAGCAGTTTACGGGCGGGGGCTAGAAATCAGCCCCAGCATTTT
>TRBV7-7|TRBJ2-3|NA|NA
CASSRLVPGGDTQYF
TGTGCTAGCAGCCGACTAGTCCCAGGGGGAGATACGCAGTATTTT
>TRBV7-2|TRBJ2-6|few|NA
CASSFPRSDSGANVLTF
TGTGCCAGCAGCTTTCCGAGGTCCGACTCTGGGGCCAACGTCCTGACTTTC
>TRBV29-1|TRBJ1-1|few|NA
CSVDGGNTEAFF
TGCAGCGTTGATGGAGGGAACACTGAAGCTTTCTTT
>TRBV7-9|TRBJ2-5|once|TRBD2
CASSPHRLAGRETQYF
TGTGCCAGCAGCCCCCACCGCCTAGCGGGACGAGAGACCCAGTACTTC
>TRBV24-1|TRBJ2-3|few|TRBD2
CATAWGGWSGSGPDTQYF
TGTGCCACAGCCTGGGGGGGCTGGAGCGGGAGCGGGCCAGATACGCAGTATTTT
>TRBV7-9|TRBJ2-5|NA|TRBD1
CASSPGDRVRETQYF
TGTGCCAGCAGCCCCGGGGACAGGGTGAGAGAGACCCAGTACTTC
>TRBV3-1|TRBJ1-2|few|TRBD1
CASSHLAGGGGYTF
TGTGCCAGCAGCCACCTAGCAGGGGGCGGTGGCTACACCTTC
>TRBV9|TRBJ2-4|NA|TRBD2
CASSVAPRTSGREQYF
TGTGCCAGCAGCGTAGCTCCCCGGACTAGCGGAAGGGAGCAGTACTTC
>TRBV7-6|TRBJ2-1|NA|NA
CASSPDLARTRSSYEQFF
TGTGCCAGCAGCCCCGACCTAGCGCGAACCAGGAGCTCCTACGAGCAGTTCTTC
>TRBV6-1|TRBJ2-7|NA|NA
CASSEAGHGARTYEQYF
TGTGCCAGCAGTGAAGCGGGACACGGGGCTCGAACCTACGAGCAGTACTTC
>TRBV20-1|TRBJ2-3|NA|NA
CSASVAGTFTDTQYF
TGCAGTGCTAGTGTTGCGGGAACATTCACAGATACGCAGTATTTT
>TRBV5-1|TRBJ2-7|few|NA
CASSLAGLNEQYF
TGCGCCAGCAGCTTGGCTGGGTTGAACGAGCAGTACTTC
>TRBV7-8|TRBJ2-7|few|NA
CASSSPGAYEQYF
TGTGCCAGCAGCTCACCGGGGGCCTACGAGCAGTACTTC
>TRBV14|TRBJ1-1|NA|TRBD1
CASSSGQVQGAFF
TGTGCCAGCAGCTCCGGACAGGTCCAGGGGGCTTTCTTT
>TRBV4-3|TRBJ2-3|once|NA
CASSQDRAALTDTQYF
TGCGCCAGCAGCCAAGATAGGGCAGCCCTCACAGATACGCAGTATTTT
>TRBV7-9|TRBJ1-5|NA|NA
CASSLAAGEPQHF
TGTGCCAGCAGCTTAGCAGCGGGGGAGCCCCAGCATTTT
>TRBV5-1|TRBJ2-1|few|NA
CASTTGYYNEQFF
TGCGCCAGCACCACAGGGTACTACAATGAGCAGTTCTTC
>TRBV12-3/TRBV12-4|TRBJ2-7|NA|TRBD1
CASSSTDRGFYEQYF
TGTGCCAGCAGTTCTACCGACAGGGGGTTCTACGAGCAGTACTTC
>TRBV27|TRBJ2-1|NA|TRBD1
CASSSGQASSYNEQFF
TGTGCCAGCAGTTCCGGACAGGCGAGCTCCTACAATGAGCAGTTCTTC
>TRBV7-8|TRBJ2-1|NA|TRBD2
CASSDPWGGSGKVVSYNEQFF
TGTGCCAGCAGCGACCCTTGGGGTGGTAGCGGGAAGGTCGTGTCCTACAATGAGCAGTTCTTC
>TRBV2|TRBJ1-2|NA|NA
CASQETNYGYTF
TGTGCCAGCCAAGAAACTAACTATGGCTACACCTTC
>TRBV5-1|TRBJ2-7|NA|TRBD2
CASSRSSGISYEQYF
TGCGCCAGCAGCAGGTCTAGCGGGATATCATACGAGCAGTACTTC
>TRBV20-1|TRBJ2-6|NA|NA
CSASPGNSGANVLTF
TGCAGTGCTAGCCCAGGGAACTCTGGGGCCAACGTCCTGACTTTC
>TRBV5-1|TRBJ1-2|NA|NA
CASSPGFVREYGYTF
TGCGCCAGCAGCCCCGGGTTCGTGCGAGAGTATGGCTACACCTTC
>TRBV18|TRBJ2-1|few|NA
CASSPPMGGKGKVEQFF
TGTGCCAGCTCACCACCGATGGGCGGGAAGGGAAAGGTTGAGCAGTTCTTC
>TRBV27|TRBJ2-1|NA|NA
CASSPQQGDEQFF
TGTGCCAGCAGCCCTCAACAGGGCGATGAGCAGTTCTTC
>TRBV25-1|TRBJ2-3|few|TRBD2
CASSPGLAGLADTQYF
TGTGCCAGCAGTCCGGGACTAGCGGGATTGGCAGATACGCAGTATTTT
>TRBV12-3/TRBV12-4|TRBJ1-5|NA|TRBD1
CASSPGGAEQPQHF
TGTGCCAGCAGCCCAGGGGGGGCAGAGCAGCCCCAGCATTTT
>TRBV27|TRBJ1-1|NA|TRBD1
CASSTTGWGTEAFF
TGTGCCAGCAGTACGACAGGGTGGGGAACTGAAGCTTTCTTT
>TRBV18|TRBJ1-1|few|NA
CASSPRVTYTEAFF
TGTGCCAGCTCACCGCGGGTCACTTACACTGAAGCTTTCTTT
>TRBV18|TRBJ2-5|NA|NA
CASSSQEGGQETQYF
TGTGCCAGCTCATCACAGGAAGGGGGCCAAGAGACCCAGTACTTC
>TRBV15|TRBJ2-5|NA|NA
CATSRVVGIRETQYF
TGTGCCACCAGCAGAGTGGTGGGGATTCGAGAGACCCAGTACTTC
>TRBV20-1|TRBJ2-1|few|NA
CSASRSGSTLYNEQFF
TGCAGTGCTAGTCGTTCGGGGTCAACTTTATACAATGAGCAGTTCTTC
>TRBV29-1|TRBJ2-7|many|NA
CSVERGYEQYF
TGCAGCGTTGAACGGGGTTACGAGCAGTACTTC
>TRBV5-1|TRBJ2-1|once|NA
CASSFGDSAKVDEQFF
TGCGCCAGCAGCTTCGGTGATAGCGCCAAGGTAGATGAGCAGTTCTTC
>TRBV28|TRBJ2-7|few|TRBD2
CASSPAAGEGSEQYF
TGTGCCAGCAGTCCCGCCGCCGGGGAGGGTTCCGAGCAGTACTTC
>TRBV5-1|TRBJ2-3|few|TRBD2
CASGLAEPMGTQYF
TGCGCCAGTGGACTAGCGGAGCCCATGGGTACGCAGTATTTT
>TRBV27|TRBJ2-7|many|TRBD1
CASSAEGQGSYEQYF
TGTGCCAGCAGCGCCGAGGGACAGGGGAGCTACGAGCAGTACTTC
>TRBV5-1|TRBJ2-7|NA|TRBD1
CASSDRQGGYEQYF
TGCGCCAGCAGCGACAGACAGGGCGGCTACGAGCAGTACTTC
>TRBV2|TRBJ1-5|NA|NA
CVSVGDSNQPQHF
TGTGTCAGTGTGGGGGATAGCAATCAGCCCCAGCATTTT
>TRBV6-5|TRBJ2-7|NA|TRBD1
CASSYDTGAATYEQYF
TGTGCCAGCAGTTACGATACAGGGGCCGCCACCTACGAGCAGTACTTC
>TRBV28|TRBJ2-3|NA|TRBD1
CASSVATGDTDAQYF
TGTGCCAGCAGCGTCGCGACAGGGGACACAGATGCGCAGTATTTT
>TRBV6-1|TRBJ1-1|NA|NA
CASKEGPWNTEAFF
TGTGCCAGCAAGGAGGGACCCTGGAACACTGAAGCTTTCTTT
>TRBV5-1|TRBJ1-2|NA|TRBD1
CASSPGTVYGYTF
TGCGCCAGCAGCCCAGGGACAGTCTATGGCTACACCTTC
>TRBV20-1|TRBJ2-3|NA|NA
CSAQGWDTQYF
TGCAGTGCTCAGGGTTGGGATACGCAGTATTTT